This T cell receptor (beta chain) is drawn from a study of quantifying T cell responses using KT2 cells. Study as a whole: TCR alpha and beta constant-region primers primed reverse transcription of RNA. Study-wide results and caveats: KT2 sequence counts showed saturation when very many KT2 cells were spiked in. KT2 sequences were detected down to about one KT2 cell per 100,000 PBMC.

With regard to this clonotype: Antigen specificity is unknown.

Different KT2-to-PBMC ratios were created with a constant PBMC count. This CDR3 contains 13 residues. Trimming shortened V by 6 bases and J by 2 bases, and 11 bases separated the two germline ends. Germline lookup yields CDR1 KGHSH and CDR2 LQKENI. A single-stranded UMI oligo with SP2 sequence was ligated to cDNA 3' ends. An equimolar mix of RC1.1 and RC1.2 primed the beta chain across TRBC1 and TRBC2. Each CDR3 protein gets one entry after TCRdb re-called the UMI-ligation and nested PCR reads with MiXCR. Of approximately 43,000 distinct CDR3 sequences in the sample, about a sixth were seen once. This TCR was recovered from a human donor. The specimen was PBMCs spiked with cells of the T cell clone KT2. This sequence joins TRBV18 and TRBJ2-7, with D unresolved. CDR3 DNA sequence: TGTGCCAGCTCCCTCGCCGCAACCTACGAGCAGTACTTC. This translates into CASSLAATYEQYF.